This note documents a single TCR beta chain sequence. The sample is drawn from a study of blood T cell repertoires in COVID-19. Study overall: Collection of acute and convalescent COVID-19 samples took place in the United States, Italy and Spain. From T cells, B-cell-depleted T cells, or PBMCs came the material, which was cDNA or gDNA.

There are 16 residues in the CDR3. Germline values: CDR1 LNHDA, CDR2 SQIVND (reference sequence). V lost 3 bases, J lost 6 bases, and 20 bases lay in between. Original handling: Quantification of nucleated cells was approximated via reference gene primer amplification. Data came from immunoSEQ multiplex PCR; TCRdb stores just in-frame clones and leaves some out. V and J calls and clone size are given by that table; D and trimming were obtained from the DNA. The sample lists 250,000 to 300,000 clones, 65% to 90% occurring once. The sequencing input was peripheral blood. This receptor was obtained from a man aged 45-65 years with active or convalescent COVID-19. The chain recombines TRBV19 with TRBJ1-2, with D possibly matching TRBD1 (5 bases). The CDR3 DNA sequence: TGTGCCAGTAGTATCTCCGCGTACAGGATCGTAGATGGCTACACCTTC. Amino acids: CASSISAYRIVDGYTF.